These T cell receptor beta chains were read from a single sample in a study of control samples from healthy donors and cancer patients. Profiled with immunoSEQ multiplex PCR; TCRdb holds only in-frame clones, not every one. The sample contains over 100,000 clones, about 91% of which appear only once. The sequencing input was blood. The receptor source for this set is a woman aged 18 to 35 in good health. Each CDR3 is given with its conserved first and last residue. The order of the fields is CDR3 length, V gene, J gene, CDR3 protein.

14	TRBV3-1/TRBV3-2	TRBJ1-5	CASSPRGQSEPQHF
14	TRBV24-1	TRBJ1-6	CATSDRSGNSPLHF
15	TRBV11-2	TRBJ2-1	CASSLEPGAYNEQFF
15	TRBV19	TRBJ1-4	CASSLWTGYNEKLFF
13	TRBV10-3	TRBJ1-6	CAISDVANSPLHF
14	TRBV28	TRBJ1-6	CASGGTTYNSPLHF
16	TRBV20-1	TRBJ2-2	CSASKAGGSIAGELFF
14	TRBV3-1/TRBV3-2	TRBJ1-2	CASSQEPSNYGYTF
16	TRBV20-1	TRBJ2-6	CSASDSSISGANVLTF
12	TRBV24-1	TRBJ2-5	CATSAHQETQYF
14	TRBV6-2/TRBV6-3	TRBJ1-5	CASSYLTINQPQHF
17	TRBV11-2	TRBJ2-7	CASSLSQPLAGVYEQYF
13	TRBV6-5	TRBJ1-1	CASSPQGNTEAFF
12	TRBV2	TRBJ1-5	CASKGDNQPQHF
16	TRBV6-6	TRBJ1-2	CASSYGSPGGTYGYTF
14	TRBV11-2	TRBJ1-4	CASSLTGGYEKLFF
16	TRBV10-2	TRBJ2-3	CASRYQGGPRTDTQYF
11	TRBV11-2	TRBJ1-4	CASSLDEKLFF
16	TRBV4-1	TRBJ1-5	CASSQDRTGSNQPQHF
15	TRBV7-8	TRBJ1-5	CASSLGTKSYQPQHF
13	TRBV11-2	TRBJ2-7	CASSPGDPYEQYF
15	TRBV6-5	TRBJ2-1	CASTETLSSYNEQFF
13	TRBV6-1	TRBJ2-5	CASSEAPQTSQYF
15	TRBV27	TRBJ1-2	CASSSQGHSSYGYTF
13	TRBV6-6	TRBJ2-7	CASSYLSSYEQYF
13	TRBV19	TRBJ1-2	CASLGDIGYGYTF
14	TRBV28	TRBJ2-3	CASIRGAEVDTQYF
14	TRBV6-1	TRBJ2-2	CASSETRIPGELFF
15	TRBV7-6	TRBJ1-4	CASSLVSGRNEKLFF
14	TRBV5-1	TRBJ1-1	CASSLGRENTEAFF
15	TRBV29-1	TRBJ1-3	CSVAPGTGTGNTIYF
12	TRBV19	TRBJ1-5	CASSRKGQPQHF
15	TRBV3-1/TRBV3-2	TRBJ2-7	CASSLSGLSAGEQYF
17	TRBV3-1/TRBV3-2	TRBJ2-3	CASSQWGGDYPTDTQYF
16	TRBV4-3	TRBJ1-1	CASSRGTGGGNTEAFF
13	TRBV11-2	TRBJ2-7	CASRLSGSYEQYF